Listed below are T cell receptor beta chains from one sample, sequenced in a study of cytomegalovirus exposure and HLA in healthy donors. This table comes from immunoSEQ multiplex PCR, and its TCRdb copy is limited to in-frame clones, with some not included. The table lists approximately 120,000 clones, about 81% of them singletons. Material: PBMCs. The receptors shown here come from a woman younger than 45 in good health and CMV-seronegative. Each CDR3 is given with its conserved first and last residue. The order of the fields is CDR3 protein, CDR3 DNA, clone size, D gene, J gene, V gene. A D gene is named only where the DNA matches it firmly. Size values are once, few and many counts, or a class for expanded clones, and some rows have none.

CDR3aa: CASSLRGGSSLEQYF
CDR3nt: TGTGCCAGCAGCTTACGGGGAGGGTCGAGCCTCGAGCAGTACTTC
abundance: .
d_gene: TRBD2
j_gene: TRBJ2-7
v_gene: TRBV11-3

CDR3aa: CASSLVPSSGGAGEQFF
CDR3nt: TGTGCCAGCAGCTTAGTTCCGTCTAGCGGGGGGGCCGGAGAGCAGTTCTTC
abundance: .
d_gene: TRBD2
j_gene: TRBJ2-1
v_gene: TRBV7-3

CDR3aa: CASTKLVWDEQYF
CDR3nt: TGTGCCAGCACCAAGCTAGTGTGGGACGAGCAGTACTTC
abundance: once
d_gene: .
j_gene: TRBJ2-7
v_gene: TRBV6-1

CDR3aa: CASSQGRGRGTGELFF
CDR3nt: TGCGCCAGCAGCCAAGGGAGGGGTCGGGGCACCGGGGAGCTGTTTTTT
abundance: few
d_gene: TRBD2
j_gene: TRBJ2-2
v_gene: TRBV10-1

CDR3aa: CASSSLTASNYGYTF
CDR3nt: TGTGCCAGCAGCTCTCTGACAGCATCTAACTATGGCTACACCTTC
abundance: .
d_gene: .
j_gene: TRBJ1-2
v_gene: TRBV7-9

CDR3aa: CSAKGRFEQFF
CDR3nt: TGCAGTGCCAAGGGGCGTTTTGAGCAGTTCTTC
abundance: .
d_gene: .
j_gene: TRBJ2-1
v_gene: TRBV20-1

CDR3aa: CASSIDLWRDGRSPLHF
CDR3nt: TGTGCCAGTAGTATAGACTTGTGGAGGGACGGCAGATCACCCCTCCACTTT
abundance: .
d_gene: .
j_gene: TRBJ1-6
v_gene: TRBV19

CDR3aa: CASSITTADRAYEQYF
CDR3nt: TGCGCCAGCAGCATCACCACAGCGGACAGAGCCTACGAGCAGTACTTC
abundance: .
d_gene: .
j_gene: TRBJ2-7
v_gene: TRBV5-1

CDR3aa: CASSLNAGTGAYEQYF
CDR3nt: TGCGCCAGCAGCTTAAACGCCGGGACAGGGGCCTACGAGCAGTACTTC
abundance: .
d_gene: TRBD1
j_gene: TRBJ2-7
v_gene: TRBV5-1

CDR3aa: CASRDWSSYEQYF
CDR3nt: TGTGCCAGCCGCGACTGGAGCTCCTACGAGCAGTACTTC
abundance: .
d_gene: .
j_gene: TRBJ2-7
v_gene: TRBV25-1

CDR3aa: CASRLTAGMGNEQFF
CDR3nt: TGCGCCAGCAGATTGACAGCGGGAATGGGCAATGAGCAGTTCTTC
abundance: few
d_gene: TRBD2
j_gene: TRBJ2-1
v_gene: TRBV5-1